This TCR beta chain was recovered during a study of technical replicates of blood from a handful of donors. V was pared by 2 bases and J by 6 bases, with 7 bases between. The CDR3 is 13 amino acids. CDR1 and CDR2 from the germline V gene are LNHDA and SQIVND (reference sequence). TCRdb's copy holds only in-frame clones and misses some; the assay was immunoSEQ multiplex PCR. Here the sample spans about 59,000 clones, over 85% being singletons. Sequenced input: PBMCs. The chain joins TRBV19 to TRBJ2-2; D remains unclear. The sequence was collected from a human donor in good health. Some clones in this sample may be carry-over from other donors' samples. As DNA, the CDR3 is TGTGCCAGTAGTATAATTAGCCCCGGGGAGCTGTTTTTT. Its protein product is CASSIISPGELFF.